Listed here are 30 T cell receptor beta chains from one sample, sequenced in a study of identifying expanded T cells in peripheral blood. TCRdb's copy holds only in-frame clones and misses some; the assay was immunoSEQ multiplex PCR. The table shows around 85,000 clones, with 89% occurring only once. Source material: blood. These TCRs come from a person between 18 and 69 years old in good health.

This clone appeared a single time. The genes are TRBV6-5 and TRBJ2-3, with 7 nucleotides matching TRBD1. Germline V gene lookup returns CDR1 MNHEY and CDR2 SVGAGI. The ends lost 5 bases at V and 4 bases at J; junction bases unmatched: 9. The CDR3 totals 15 residues. Here the CDR3 reads CASSREIQGADTQYF. CDR3 DNA: TGTGCCAGCAGTCGAGAAATCCAGGGGGCAGATACGCAGTATTTT.

This chain joins TRBV5-6 and TRBJ1-5, with D unresolved. Between the trimmed V and J ends, which lost 0 bases and 1 base, there was a span of 8 bases. The CDR3 has 15 residues. Germline V gives CDR1 SGHDT, CDR2 YYEEEE. CDR3 region: CASSLASFSNQPQHF. The CDR3 region has the DNA TGTGCCAGCAGCTTGGCTTCTTTCAGCAATCAGCCCCAGCATTTT.

This chain links TRBV5-4 with TRBJ1-5, with 7 bases lining up with TRBD1. Germline V gene data show CDR1 as SGHNT and CDR2 as YYREEE (reference sequence). V shed 4 bases and J 6 bases; nucleotides not matched to a gene: 7. CDR3 size: 14 residues. CDR3 in DNA: TGTGCCAGCAGCCCAAGGACAGGTGGTCAGCCCCAGCATTTT. This encodes CASSPRTGGQPQHF.

The chain employs TRBV9 and TRBJ1-1; D gene ambiguous. The CDR3 spans 14 residues. The ends were cut back, 4 bases at V and 1 base at J, with 11 bases in the middle. Germline CDR1 is SGDLS and CDR2 is YYNGEE. CDR3 coding DNA: TGTGCCAGCAGCCCGAGTTCCGGGAACACTGAAGCTTTCTTT. Translation gives CASSPSSGNTEAFF. The complete variable domain, with remaining parts taken from reference TRBV9 and TRBJ1-1, reads DSGVTQTPKHLITATGQRVTLRCSPRSGDLSVYWYQQSLDQGLQFLIQYYNGEERAKGNILERFSAQQFPDLHSELNLSSLELGDSALYFCASSPSSGNTEAFFGQGTRLTVV.

This clone showed up just once. The V call is TRBV6-5, the J call TRBJ1-2; D might be TRBD1 (6 bases). The V end was cut by 6 bases, the J end by 5 bases, with 16 bases between. Germline CDR1 is MNHEY and CDR2 is SVGAGI. There are 14 residues in the CDR3. The CDR3 bases are TGTGCCAGCAGGGAACCGGGACAACAATATGGCTACACCTTC. This codes for CASREPGQQYGYTF.

This clone was seen a single time. The chain recombines TRBV18 with TRBJ1-1; D possibly corresponds to TRBD1 (5 bases). V was cut by 6 bases and J by 0 bases, with 17 bases left in between. This CDR3 has 16 residues. Germline V gives CDR1 KGHSH, CDR2 LQKENI. The CDR3: CASSRGGIQMNTEAFF. For the CDR3, the DNA is TGTGCCAGCTCCCGCGGGGGGATTCAGATGAACACTGAAGCTTTCTTT.

The CDR3 DNA follows: TGTGCCAGCAGCTTAGGAAACACCATATATTTT. This gives the protein CASSLGNTIYF. The V call is TRBV7-3, the J call TRBJ1-3; D remains ambiguous. The CDR3 loop spans 11 amino acids. Looked up from germline, CDR1 is SGHTA and CDR2 is FQGTGA. Trimming stripped 2 bases from V and 4 bases from J, with 0 bases between.

In nucleotides, the CDR3 is TGTGCCAGTAGTATAGGCCAGGCCGCCTATGGCTACACCTTC. Translating gives CASSIGQAAYGYTF. The rearrangement links TRBV19 to TRBJ1-2; D is unresolved. V was clipped by 1 base and J by 4 bases, with 10 bases between them. Per germline, CDR1 LNHDA and CDR2 SQIVND (reference sequence). The CDR3 is made up of 14 amino acids.

The chain employs TRBV27 and TRBJ1-4; 8 positions agree with TRBD1. The CDR3 length is 15 residues. The junction had 9 bases not matched to a gene; V was cut back by 5 bases and J by 7 bases. Germline V lookup: CDR1 MNHEY, CDR2 SMNVEV (reference sequence). CDR3 in DNA: TGTGCCAGCAGTGCCCGACAGGGGTTGGGTGAAAAACTGTTTTTT. Protein sequence: CASSARQGLGEKLFF.

This clone appeared once. The chain employs TRBV9 and TRBJ2-5; 9 nucleotides match TRBD1. CDR3 length: 15 residues. V shed 2 bases and J 2 bases; nucleotides not matched to a gene: 4. The germline CDR1 and CDR2 sequences are SGDLS and YYNGEE. The CDR3 sequence is CASSVGQGLQETQYF. CDR3 nucleotides: TGTGCCAGCAGCGTGGGACAGGGCCTTCAAGAGACCCAGTACTTC.

The J gene is TRBJ1-1, the V gene TRBV6-5; 8 nucleotides line up with TRBD1. CDR3 size: 14 residues. Trimming cost V 0 bases and J 9 bases; bases outside gene matches: 6. Germline assignment: CDR1 MNHEY and CDR2 SVGAGI. CDR3 sequence reads: CASSYSTGAGKAFF. The CDR3 DNA follows: TGTGCCAGCAGTTACTCGACAGGGGCGGGAAAAGCTTTCTTT.

The chain uses TRBV11-1 and TRBJ2-2; possible D gene TRBD1, 6 bases. The ends were cut back, 1 base at V and 7 bases at J, with 13 bases in the middle. The CDR3 spans 15 residues. The V gene's germline CDR1 is SGHAT and CDR2 FQDESV (reference sequence). Here the CDR3 reads CASSLGQGINGELFF. The CDR3 DNA is TGTGCCAGCAGCTTAGGTCAGGGGATAAACGGGGAGCTGTTTTTT.

The V and J genes are TRBV6-1 and TRBJ2-7; the D gene is possibly TRBD1 (6 bases). Germline assignment: CDR1 MNHNS and CDR2 SASEGT. The V gene lost 5 bases and the J gene lost 3 bases, with 11 bases spanning the gap. The CDR3 spans 13 residues. The CDR3 protein is CASSLTGFYEQYF. For the CDR3, the DNA is TGTGCCAGCAGTCTGACAGGATTCTACGAGCAGTACTTC.

Turning to this clone: The sample carries other DNA sequences with the same CDR3. V gene TRBV7-2 combines with J gene TRBJ2-5; D not resolved. The CDR3 runs to 11 residues. V lost 5 bases to trimming and J lost 3 bases, with 4 bases between them. Germline values: CDR1 SGHTA, CDR2 FQGNSA. The CDR3 loop reads CASSLKETQYF. CDR3 nucleotides: TGTGCCAGCAGCCTAAAAGAGACCCAGTACTTC.

The rearrangement links TRBV11-1 to TRBJ2-1; maybe TRBD2 (6 bases). V lost 5 bases and J lost 0, with 17 bases in between. The germline CDR1 and CDR2 sequences are SGHAT and FQDESV (reference sequence). The CDR3 length is 17 residues. The CDR3 sequence is CASSPPLALSSYNEQFF. The CDR3 DNA follows: TGTGCCAGCAGCCCTCCCCTAGCGCTGAGCTCCTACAATGAGCAGTTCTTC.

The chain links TRBV4-1 to TRBJ2-1; possibly TRBD2 for D (6 bases). V was pared by 0 bases and J by 4 bases, with 16 bases between. CDR3 length equals 17 residues. Germline V lookup: CDR1 MGHRA, CDR2 YSYEKL. CDR3 protein: CASSQDSGSGLYNEQFF. As DNA, the CDR3 is TGCGCCAGCAGCCAAGACTCCGGCAGCGGGTTATACAATGAGCAGTTCTTC.

The chain employs TRBV6-5 and TRBJ2-7; 8 bases map to TRBD1. CDR1 MNHEY and CDR2 SVGAGI come from the germline V gene. This CDR3 has 15 residues. Unmatched junction bases numbered 8, after V lost 2 bases and J lost 5 bases. The CDR3 DNA sequence: TGTGCCAGCAGTTACGGTGGGACAGGTGGGGACGAGCAGTACTTC. Amino acids: CASSYGGTGGDEQYF.

CDR3 sequence reads: CASSSDRAGEAFF. As DNA, the CDR3 is TGTGCCAGCTCATCGGACAGGGCTGGGGAAGCTTTCTTT. This chain links TRBV18 with TRBJ1-1; 8 bases align to TRBD1. Germline V gene sequence: CDR1 KGHSH, CDR2 LQKENI. J was trimmed by 8 bases and V by 5 bases; bases with no gene match: 7. This CDR3 region has 13 residues.

The gene calls are TRBV5-1 and TRBJ2-7; D perhaps matches TRBD1 (7 bases). The germline V gene encodes CDR1 SGHRS and CDR2 YFSETQ. V was pared by 0 bases and J by 5 bases, with 12 bases between. CDR3 length: 14 amino acids. The CDR3 region is CASSLAGGSDEQYF. CDR3 DNA sequence: TGCGCCAGCAGCTTGGCAGGGGGGAGCGACGAGCAGTACTTC.

V usage is TRBV19 and J usage is TRBJ1-1; D gene ambiguous. This CDR3 comprises 11 residues. Looked up from germline, CDR1 is LNHDA and CDR2 is SQIVND (reference sequence). The V and J ends lost 6 bases and 3 bases respectively, with 5 bases between them. In DNA, the CDR3 is TGTGCCAGTAGCCAGGACACTGAAGCTTTCTTT. Amino acid sequence: CASSQDTEAFF.

The rearrangement links TRBV6-5 to TRBJ2-2; 10 nucleotides match TRBD2. V shed 6 bases, J shed 7 bases, and the junction held 5 bases outside the gene matches. The CDR3 contains 14 residues. Germline V gene data show CDR1 as MNHEY and CDR2 as SVGAGI. CDR3 in amino acids: CASRPGLASGELFF. The CDR3 nucleotides are TGTGCCAGCAGGCCGGGACTAGCGAGCGGGGAGCTGTTTTTT.

V gene TRBV4-3 combines with J gene TRBJ2-2, with D maybe TRBD2 (6 bases). The germline gives CDR1 LGHNA, CDR2 YSLEER. The CDR3 loop spans 16 amino acids. V gave up 0 bases and J gave up 2 bases, with 10 bases separating them. In nucleotides, the CDR3 is TGCGCCAGCAGCCAAGAACTAGCATCAAACACCGGGGAGCTGTTTTTT. Its protein product is CASSQELASNTGELFF.

The chain combines TRBV12-5 with TRBJ2-5; D is unresolved. Germline V CDR1 and CDR2: LGHNT, FRNRAP. The CDR3 sequence is 13 residues long. V dropped 5 bases and J dropped 5 bases, with 12 bases sitting between them. CDR3 sequence reads: CASGLGLRETQYF. CDR3 sequence (DNA): TGTGCTAGTGGTCTCGGGCTGAGGGAGACCCAGTACTTC.

The chain carries TRBV2 and TRBJ1-1; no firm D call. CDR1 and CDR2 from the germline V gene are SNHLY and FYNNEI. CDR3 size: 12 residues. The V and J ends lost 10 bases and 3 bases respectively, with 12 bases between them. CDR3 nucleotide sequence: TGTGCCATCCTCTTCAGGTACACTGAAGCTTTCTTT. Encoded protein: CAILFRYTEAFF. Supplemented by reference TRBV2 and TRBJ1-1, the full variable domain reads EPEVTQTPSHQVTQMGQEVILRCVPISNHLYFYWYRQILGQKVEFLVSFYNNEISEKSEIFDDQFSVERPDGSNFTLKIRSTKLEDSAMYFCAILFRYTEAFFGQGTRLTVV.

This chain uses TRBV21-1 with TRBJ2-1; the listed D gene, TRBD2, was not tested against the DNA. TRBV21-1 is labeled a pseudogene. The CDR3 consists of 16 residues. The CDR3 protein is CASSKVGSIYYNEQFF. The CDR3 DNA follows: TGTGCCAGCAGCAAAGTCGGGTCTATTTACTACAATGAGCAGTTCTTC.

The chain uses TRBV6-6 and TRBJ2-2, with a weak D call TRBD2 (6 bases). V was clipped by 3 bases and J by 4 bases, with 15 bases between them. There are 16 residues in the CDR3. Germline assignment: CDR1 MNHNY and CDR2 SVGAGI (reference sequence). The CDR3 DNA reads TGTGCCAGCAGTTATTCAGGACTATGGGGCACCGGGGAGCTGTTTTTT. Encoded protein: CASSYSGLWGTGELFF.

The rearrangement links TRBV5-8 to TRBJ1-2; the match to TRBD1 covers 9 bases. This CDR3 comprises 15 residues. Losses at the gene ends were 0 bases for V and 3 bases for J; bases not matched to a gene: 3. CDR1 SGHTS and CDR2 YDEGEE come from the germline V gene. CDR3 DNA sequence: TGTGCCAGCAGCTTGGGGACAGGGGTATACTATGGCTACACCTTC. Translation gives CASSLGTGVYYGYTF.

The chain combines TRBV15 with TRBJ2-3; 12 bases match TRBD1. The germline V gene has CDR1 LNHNV and CDR2 YYDKDF (reference sequence). CDR3 size: 16 residues. V gave up 6 bases and J gave up 3 bases; unmatched junction bases: 7. The CDR3 reads CATRGRDRGQTDTQYF. In DNA form, the CDR3 reads TGTGCCACCAGAGGGAGGGACAGGGGGCAAACAGATACGCAGTATTTT.

CDR3 residues: CASSIWGAKNEQFF. In nucleotides, the CDR3 is TGCGCCAGCAGCATCTGGGGGGCTAAGAATGAGCAGTTCTTC. The genes are TRBV5-1 and TRBJ2-1; TRBD1 or TRBD2 may be the D gene (6 bases each). The length of the CDR3 is 14 residues. V gave up 4 bases and J gave up 7 bases, with 15 bases separating them. The germline CDR1 and CDR2 sequences are SGHRS and YFSETQ.

This clone was seen only a few times. This chain links TRBV13 with TRBJ2-2; 9 positions match TRBD1. Germline lookup yields CDR1 PRHDT and CDR2 FYEKMQ (reference sequence). CDR3 length: 14 residues. Unmatched junction bases numbered 6, after V lost 8 bases and J lost 5 bases. The CDR3 loop reads CASSGQGGTGELFF. In nucleotides, the CDR3 is TGTGCCAGCTCGGGACAGGGAGGAACCGGGGAGCTGTTTTTT.